These 10 T cell receptor beta chains were all obtained from the same sample, sequenced in a study of shared clonotypes between healthy human individuals. The protocol was immunoSEQ multiplex PCR, while the TCRdb copy is restricted to in-frame clones and leaves out a portion. This table has roughly 2.5 million clones, approximately 90% appearing once. The sample consisted of naive CD4+ T cells sorted from blood. Subset given: CD45RA+ positively selected. The source of these receptors is a man between 18 and 35 years old in good health.

V is TRBV30 and J is TRBJ2-5, with 11 bases fitting TRBD2. The V segment lost 0 bases and the J segment 5 bases; nucleotides outside the gene matches: 8. CDR1 is GTSNPN, CDR2 SVGIG, per germline (reference sequence). The CDR3 runs to 16 residues. CDR3 protein: CAWSVLAGGPRETQYF. Written as DNA, the CDR3 is TGTGCCTGGAGTGTATTAGCGGGAGGGCCTAGGGAGACCCAGTACTTC. The whole variable domain, filled in from reference TRBV30 and TRBJ2-5, reads SQTIHQWPATLVQPVGSPLSLECTVEGTSNPNLYWYRQAAGRGLQLLFYSVGIGQISSEVPQNLSASRPQDRQFILSSKKLLLSDSGFYLCAWSVLAGGPRETQYFGPGTRLLVL.

The chain joins TRBV4-1 to TRBJ1-3, with D uncertain. Germline V lookup: CDR1 MGHRA, CDR2 YSYEKL. Trimming removed 9 bases from V and 4 bases from J, with 13 bases in between. CDR3 length: 13 amino acids. The CDR3: CASGSRSGNTIYF. In DNA, the CDR3 is TGCGCCAGTGGCTCGAGGTCGGGAAACACCATATATTTT.

J is TRBJ1-2 and V is TRBV7-9, with D hard to call. The CDR3 runs to 13 residues. Trimming removed 5 bases from V and 0 bases from J, with 7 bases in between. The germline V gene has CDR1 SEHNR and CDR2 FQNEAQ (reference sequence). The CDR3 DNA sequence: TGTGCCAGCAGCCGGACGGCTAACTATGGCTACACCTTC. It yields the protein CASSRTANYGYTF.

V and J are TRBV7-9 and TRBJ2-7, with 10 bases that match TRBD1. Germline CDR1 is SEHNR and CDR2 is FQNEAQ (reference sequence). The CDR3 has 16 residues. The junction had 8 bases not matched to a gene; V was cut back by 1 base and J by 5 bases. CDR3 loop: CASSLGRGTGANEQYF. In DNA, the CDR3 is TGTGCCAGCAGCTTAGGACGGGGGACAGGGGCCAACGAGCAGTACTTC.

Regarding this clone: Within the sample, other DNA sequences also encode this same CDR3. The chain employs TRBV7-9 and TRBJ2-7; the match to TRBD2 covers 10 bases. J gave up 4 bases and V 1 base, and 4 bases lay outside the gene matches. Germline V gives CDR1 SEHNR, CDR2 FQNEAQ (reference sequence). The CDR3 contains 15 residues. The CDR3 region is CASSLDLAGAYEQYF. The CDR3 DNA reads as TGTGCCAGCAGCTTAGATCTAGCGGGAGCTTACGAGCAGTACTTC.

This chain links TRBV19 with TRBJ1-1, with D uncertain. CDR1 is LNHDA, CDR2 SQIVND, per germline (reference sequence). V lost 8 bases to trimming and J lost 1 base, with 8 bases between them. The length of the CDR3 is 12 residues. CDR3 bases: TGTGCCAGTTTGACACAGAACACTGAAGCTTTCTTT. Translation gives CASLTQNTEAFF.

The chain joins TRBV28 to TRBJ2-7; D uncertain. V lost 6 bases and J lost 4, with 10 bases in between. Germline V gives CDR1 MDHEN, CDR2 SYDVKM. This CDR3 has 12 amino acids. CDR3 loop: CASSSSIYEQYF. Written as DNA, the CDR3 is TGTGCCAGCAGCTCCAGCATTTACGAGCAGTACTTC.

The chain joins TRBV7-8 to TRBJ2-5; 9 nucleotides line up with TRBD2. The junction had 0 bases not matched to a gene; V was cut back by 6 bases and J by 7 bases. The CDR3 sequence is 11 residues long. Germline assignment: CDR1 SGHVS and CDR2 FQNEAQ. The CDR3 DNA reads as TGTGCCAGCAGGCGGGGGGGGACCCAGTACTTC. Translated: CASRRGGTQYF.

V usage is TRBV18 and J usage is TRBJ1-5; D is ambiguous. The V end was cut by 2 bases, the J end by 6 bases, with 11 bases between. The CDR3 is 14 amino acids. The germline V gene encodes CDR1 KGHSH and CDR2 LQKENI. The CDR3 protein is CASSPSSPGQPQHF. In DNA, the CDR3 is TGTGCCAGCTCACCATCGTCCCCGGGTCAGCCCCAGCATTTT.

The chain combines TRBV10-3 with TRBJ1-2; 10 bases fit TRBD1. This CDR3 has 14 amino acids. Germline loops: CDR1 ENHRY, CDR2 SYGVKD. V shed 7 bases, J shed 2 bases, and the junction held 4 bases outside the gene matches. As DNA, the CDR3 is TGTGCCATCACAGTGACAGGGGGCAACTATGGCTACACCTTC. The encoded protein is CAITVTGGNYGYTF.